Below, 13 T cell receptor beta chains from the same sample are listed, as sequenced in a study of T-cell reconstitution after alpha-beta-depleted transplantation in children. Unique molecular identifiers featured in how the TCRbeta library was prepared. TCRdb called the PCR reads again in MiXCR, with one record for every CDR3 protein. The table shows about 400,000 distinct CDR3 sequences, with roughly 21% occurring only once. This sample comprised PBMCs from the stem cell graft donor, obtained from the stem cell graft. Source of these receptors: a human donor who donated a stem cell graft to a child with acute myeloid leukemia.

This clonotype was seen a few times. This chain joins TRBV20-1 and TRBJ2-3; 8 positions match TRBD2. The CDR3 is 16 amino acids. Unmatched junction bases numbered 11, after V lost 6 bases and J lost 0 bases. From germline, CDR1 is DFQATT and CDR2 SNEGSKA (reference sequence). The CDR3 nucleotides are TGCAGTGCCTTCGCGCGGGGGGCCCCCAGCACAGATACGCAGTATTTT. This translates into CSAFARGAPSTDTQYF.

This chain connects TRBV10-3 to TRBJ2-6, with D hard to call. The CDR3 totals 14 residues. V lost 11 bases and J 4 bases, leaving 15 bases between the germline ends. Per germline, CDR1 ENHRY and CDR2 SYGVKD. CDR3 residues: CAASRGSGANVLTF. CDR3 DNA sequence: TGTGCCGCCTCCCGAGGATCCGGGGCCAACGTCCTGACTTTC.

V and J are TRBV24-1 and TRBJ2-1, with 9 bases matching TRBD2. Germline CDR1 reads KGHDR; CDR2 reads SFDVKD. Unmatched junction bases numbered 5, after V lost 1 base and J lost 5 bases. This CDR3 is 16 amino acids long. The CDR3, as DNA: TGTGCCACCAGTGATTTAGGCCTAGCGGGAAACAATGAGCAGTTCTTC. Protein sequence: CATSDLGLAGNNEQFF.

This clonotype was counted many times. This chain joins TRBV10-3 and TRBJ2-5; the D call may be TRBD1 or TRBD2 (5 bases each). The CDR3 length is 14 residues. V gave up 2 bases and J gave up 2 bases, with 9 bases separating them. Germline V gene lookup returns CDR1 ENHRY and CDR2 SYGVKD. This chain's CDR3 is CAISEGTEQETQYF. The CDR3 DNA follows: TGTGCCATCAGTGAGGGGACGGAACAAGAGACCCAGTACTTC.

This clonotype came up many times. This rearrangement joins TRBV29-1 to TRBJ2-3; 12 bases are a match to TRBD2. CDR1 is SQVTM and CDR2 is ANQGSEA in the germline V gene. The CDR3 extends over 14 amino acids. Unmatched junction bases numbered 1, after V lost 4 bases and J lost 2 bases. The DNA for the CDR3 is TGCAGCGTTGGGACTAGCGGGATCACAGATACGCAGTATTTT. It translates to CSVGTSGITDTQYF.

This clonotype occurred a few times. This rearrangement joins TRBV18 to TRBJ2-5; the D is unclear. Germline V lookup: CDR1 KGHSH, CDR2 LQKENI. V was trimmed by 5 bases and J by 1 base, leaving 5 bases between them. The CDR3 has 12 residues. The CDR3 region is CASSGTQETQYF. Written as DNA, the CDR3 is TGTGCCAGCTCAGGCACCCAAGAGACCCAGTACTTC.

V is TRBV28 and J is TRBJ1-1; D is unresolved. Trimming took 3 bases from V and 1 from J, leaving 9 bases between them. Germline V gives CDR1 MDHEN, CDR2 SYDVKM. This CDR3 has 14 residues. The CDR3 here is CASSLGYANTEAFF. The CDR3 DNA reads TGTGCCAGCAGTTTGGGGTATGCGAACACTGAAGCTTTCTTT.

V is TRBV7-7 and J is TRBJ2-1; TRBD2 might be the D (6 bases). The ends were cut back, 5 bases at V and 5 bases at J, with 13 bases in the middle. The CDR3 spans 14 residues. Germline-derived CDR1 and CDR2 are SSHAT and FNYEAQ (reference sequence). The CDR3 reads CASSPRAGNNEQFF. Here the CDR3 DNA reads TGTGCCAGCAGCCCTCGAGCGGGTAACAATGAGCAGTTCTTC.

The chain uses TRBV6-2 or TRBV6-3 and TRBJ1-4; D is unresolved. CDR1 and CDR2 from the germline V gene are MNHEY and SVGEGT. V was trimmed by 0 bases and J by 0 bases, leaving 20 bases between them. The CDR3 runs to 20 residues. This CDR3 reads CASSYSTSVGWSSTNEKLFF. The CDR3 DNA reads TGTGCCAGCAGTTACTCGACGTCGGTCGGATGGAGCTCAACTAATGAAAAACTGTTTTTT.

The chain recombines TRBV18 with TRBJ2-7; D not resolved. Germline values: CDR1 KGHSH, CDR2 LQKENI. CDR3 size: 16 residues. Trimming took off 6 bases at V and 2 bases at J, with 20 bases between the two ends. Written as DNA, the CDR3 is TGTGCCAGCTCGCCGTCGACGGTCGCGTTTCCCTACGAGCAGTACTTC. Protein product: CASSPSTVAFPYEQYF.

The chain links TRBV7-9 to TRBJ1-1; the D is unclear. Between the trimmed V and J ends, which lost 3 bases and 5 bases, there was a span of 10 bases. The CDR3 consists of 13 residues. The germline V gene encodes CDR1 SEHNR and CDR2 FQNEAQ (reference sequence). Written as DNA, the CDR3 is TGTGCCAGCAGCTTTGGGTCGGGGACTGAAGCTTTCTTT. Protein: CASSFGSGTEAFF.

This clonotype appeared many times. The rearrangement joins TRBV7-6 to TRBJ2-5; D is undetermined. Looked up from germline, CDR1 is SGHVS and CDR2 is FNYEAQ. The CDR3 contains 16 residues. Trimming removed 5 bases at V and 5 bases at J, with 21 bases between. The chain's CDR3 is CASSPIYERNGETQYF. CDR3 DNA: TGTGCCAGCAGCCCAATCTACGAGAGGAATGGGGAGACCCAGTACTTC. Looking up the rest from reference TRBV7-6 and TRBJ2-5 gives the full variable domain: GAGVSQSPRYKVTKRGQDVALRCDPISGHVSLYWYRQALGQGPEFLTYFNYEAQQDKSGLPNDRFSAERPEGSISTLTIQRTEQRDSAMYRCASSPIYERNGETQYFGPGTRLLVL.

The chain links TRBV20-1 to TRBJ1-1, with a weak D call TRBD1 (5 bases). CDR3 size: 14 residues. The V end lost 6 bases, the J end lost 4 bases, and 18 bases lay between the germline ends. Per the germline V gene, CDR1 is DFQATT and CDR2 is SNEGSKA (reference sequence). Here the CDR3 DNA reads TGCAGTGCCCAGGGAGGTGGGGGAGTCACTGAAGCTTTCTTT. It translates to CSAQGGGGVTEAFF.